This is a list of T cell receptor beta chains from one sample in a study of cytomegalovirus exposure and HLA in healthy donors. Profiled with immunoSEQ multiplex PCR; TCRdb holds only in-frame clones, not every one. The data contain 160,000 or so clones, around 82% of them seen just once; the ten biggest clones take up around 11%. The sample consisted of PBMCs. The receptor source for this set is a man aged 50-60 years in good health and CMV-seropositive. CDR3s include the opening cysteine and the closing phenylalanine or tryptophan. D genes are given only for firm matches. For some rows the clone size is stated as once, few or many, or as a class when expanded; others skip it.

>TRBV7-9|TRBJ1-5|-|12|-
CASSLARQPQHF
TGTGCCAGCAGCTTAGCTCGTCAGCCCCAGCATTTT
>TRBV6-5|TRBJ2-7|TRBD1|13|once
CASTRTGTGEQYF
TGTGCAAGCACCCGGACAGGGACGGGCGAGCAGTACTTC
>TRBV7-9|TRBJ2-7|TRBD1|15|-
CASSTRDRGVYEQYF
TGTGCCAGCAGCACCCGGGACAGGGGTGTGTACGAGCAGTACTTC
>TRBV7-6|TRBJ2-3|TRBD2|17|-
CASSPKGGLAGVDTQYF
TGTGCCAGCAGCCCCAAGGGGGGACTAGCGGGAGTGGATACGCAGTATTTT
>TRBV5-4|TRBJ2-1|TRBD2|15|-
CASSPGGRNYNEQFF
TGTGCCAGCAGCCCCGGCGGGAGAAACTACAATGAGCAGTTCTTC
>TRBV4-2|TRBJ2-5|-|15|-
CASSQDLSRLETQYF
TGTGCCAGCAGCCAAGATCTATCCCGGTTGGAGACCCAGTACTTC
>TRBV7-2|TRBJ1-4|-|14|-
CASSLFRAGEKLFF
TGTGCCAGCAGCTTATTCAGGGCTGGAGAAAAACTGTTTTTT
>TRBV7-3|TRBJ2-3|-|16|few
CASSLAIGGKRDTQYF
TGTGCCAGCAGCTTAGCAATTGGGGGGAAACGTGACACGCAGTATTTT
>TRBV28|TRBJ2-7|TRBD2|16|-
CASSFRQREPSYEQYF
TGTGCCAGCAGTTTCCGCCAGCGGGAGCCGTCCTACGAGCAGTACTTC
>TRBV19|TRBJ2-1|-|13|-
CASSLTGIDEQFF
TGTGCCAGTAGTTTGACAGGTATCGATGAGCAGTTCTTC
>TRBV9|TRBJ2-7|TRBD2|16|-
CASSVTSGDLIGEQYF
TGTGCCAGCAGCGTAACTAGCGGGGATCTAATCGGCGAGCAGTACTTC
>TRBV7-3|TRBJ1-1|-|13|-
CASSLDSNTEAFF
TGTGCCAGCAGCTTAGACAGCAACACTGAAGCTTTCTTT
>TRBV7-2|TRBJ1-6|-|14|-
CASSPTGGGSPLHF
TGTGCCAGCAGCCCAACGGGGGGCGGTTCACCCCTCCACTTT
>TRBV27|TRBJ2-1|TRBD2|15|-
CASSSTGSGGNEQFF
TGTGCCAGCAGTTCCACAGGTAGCGGGGGTAATGAGCAGTTCTTC
>TRBV9|TRBJ2-3|TRBD2|18|-
CASSVGRLAGGLGDTQYF
TGTGCCAGCAGCGTAGGTCGTCTAGCGGGGGGGCTTGGAGATACGCAGTATTTT
>TRBV4-3|TRBJ2-3|TRBD2|18|-
CASSQRGLAGVGADTQYF
TGCGCCAGCAGCCAAAGGGGGCTAGCGGGAGTCGGGGCAGATACGCAGTATTTT
>TRBV25-1|TRBJ1-1|TRBD1|13|few
CASTGTGNTEAFF
TGTGCCAGCACCGGGACAGGGAACACTGAAGCTTTCTTT
>TRBV11-1|TRBJ1-2|-|14|once
CASSLGGTYRRYTF
TGTGCCAGCAGCTTAGGGGGGACATACCGACGCTACACCTTC
>TRBV29-1|TRBJ2-3|TRBD2|14|few
CSADLAGGTDTQYF
TGCAGCGCTGACCTAGCGGGAGGCACAGATACGCAGTATTTT
>TRBV4-2|TRBJ2-2|TRBD2|18|-
CASSQGLAGAANTGELFF
TGTGCCAGCAGCCAAGGACTAGCGGGGGCCGCGAACACCGGGGAGCTGTTTTTT
>TRBV6-5|TRBJ2-1|TRBD2|14|-
CASSLAGPYNEQFF
TGTGCCAGCAGTTTAGCGGGACCCTACAATGAGCAGTTCTTC
>TRBV5-1|TRBJ2-7|TRBD2|15|-
CASSFGSGRLYEQYF
TGCGCCAGCAGCTTCGGTAGCGGGAGGCTCTACGAGCAGTACTTC
>TRBV5-5|TRBJ1-3|-|14|-
CASSSLTGGNTIYF
TGTGCCAGCAGCTCCCTGACAGGAGGAAACACCATATATTTT
>TRBV10-3|TRBJ2-3|TRBD2|15|once
CAINTGGPITDTQYF
TGTGCCATCAATACGGGAGGGCCAATCACAGATACGCAGTATTTT
>TRBV11-3|TRBJ2-1|TRBD2|17|-
CASSLDRSTSGHNEQFF
TGTGCCAGCAGCTTAGACCGATCAACTAGCGGTCACAATGAGCAGTTCTTC
>TRBV28|TRBJ1-2|-|13|-
CASSLGQVYGYTF
TGTGCCAGCAGTTTAGGGCAGGTTTATGGCTACACCTTC
>TRBV9|TRBJ1-1|-|15|-
CASSPGPELGTEAFF
TGTGCCAGCAGCCCTGGACCGGAACTAGGGACTGAAGCTTTCTTT
>TRBV16|TRBJ1-2|TRBD1|19|-
CASSLLISNTGGYRHGYTF
TGTGCCAGCAGCCTACTTATATCAAATACAGGGGGCTACAGGCATGGCTACACCTTC
>TRBV19|TRBJ2-1|-|16|-
CASSIDTGMPYNEQFF
TGTGCCAGTAGTATAGACACAGGCATGCCCTACAATGAGCAGTTCTTC
>TRBV7-2|TRBJ1-2|TRBD1|14|-
CASSPWDSSRGYTF
TGTGCCAGCAGCCCGTGGGACAGCTCCCGAGGCTACACCTTC
>TRBV7-2|TRBJ2-7|TRBD1|15|-
CASSLAGRAGGEQYF
TGTGCCAGCAGCTTAGCGGGTAGGGCAGGGGGCGAGCAGTACTTC
>TRBV7-2|TRBJ2-1|TRBD2|16|-
CASSITGGSSYNEQFF
TGTGCCAGCAGCATCACCGGGGGGAGCTCCTACAATGAGCAGTTCTTC
>TRBV19|TRBJ2-1|TRBD2|16|-
CASSIVSLAGYNEQFF
TGTGCCAGTAGTATAGTTAGCCTAGCGGGGTACAATGAGCAGTTCTTC
>TRBV28|TRBJ1-3|-|12|-
CASSLQGNTIYF
TGTGCCAGCAGTTTACAGGGAAACACCATATATTTT
>TRBV20-1|TRBJ2-7|-|11|-
CSASSPEEQYF
TGCAGTGCTAGTTCTCCCGAGGAGCAGTACTTC
>TRBV6-5|TRBJ1-2|-|15|-
CASSYSNLVSDGYTF
TGTGCCAGCAGTTACTCGAACTTAGTATCGGATGGCTACACCTTC
>TRBV10-3|TRBJ2-7|TRBD1|13|once
CAISGQGVSEQYF
TGTGCCATCAGCGGACAGGGGGTCAGCGAGCAGTACTTC
>TRBV28|TRBJ1-2|-|13|-
CASVTGGSYGYTF
TGTGCCAGCGTGACGGGGGGTAGCTATGGCTACACCTTC
>TRBV7-2|TRBJ1-2|TRBD1|14|-
CASSSLTGNYGYTF
TGTGCCAGCAGCTCCTTGACAGGGAACTATGGCTACACCTTC